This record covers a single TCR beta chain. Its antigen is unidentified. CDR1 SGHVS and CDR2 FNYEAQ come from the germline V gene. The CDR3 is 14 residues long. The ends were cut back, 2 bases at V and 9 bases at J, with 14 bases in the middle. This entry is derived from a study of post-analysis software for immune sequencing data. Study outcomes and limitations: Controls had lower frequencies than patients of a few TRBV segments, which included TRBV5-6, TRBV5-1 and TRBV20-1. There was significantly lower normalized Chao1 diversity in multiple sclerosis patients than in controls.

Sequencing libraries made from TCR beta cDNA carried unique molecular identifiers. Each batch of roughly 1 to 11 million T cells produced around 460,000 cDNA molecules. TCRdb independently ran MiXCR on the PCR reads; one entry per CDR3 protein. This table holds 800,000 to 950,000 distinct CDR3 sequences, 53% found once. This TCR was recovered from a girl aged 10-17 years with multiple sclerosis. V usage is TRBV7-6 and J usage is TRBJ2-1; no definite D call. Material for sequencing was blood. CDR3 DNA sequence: TGTGCCAGCAGCTTATCTTCCCTTAAGGGTGAGCAGTTCTTC. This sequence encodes CASSLSSLKGEQFF.